These T cell receptor beta chains were read from a single sample in a study of T cell responses to AZD1222 COVID-19 vaccine. Only in-frame clones appear in the TCRdb table, and some are missing; sequencing was by immunoSEQ multiplex PCR. Here the sample spans roughly 130,000 clones, around 90% being singletons. The source material was peripheral blood, sampled on day 0 of AZD1222 vaccination. All receptors derive from an adult in good health. Both conserved end residues are part of each CDR3. A D gene is named only where the DNA matches it firmly. Size is stated for part of the rows, as once, few or many counts, or as a class when the clone is expanded.

d_call j_call clone_size v_call cdr3_aa cdr3_nt
- TRBJ1-1 - TRBV6-4 CASSRDRGATEAFF TGTGCCAGCAGTCGCGATAGGGGGGCTACTGAAGCTTTCTTT
TRBD2 TRBJ2-3 few TRBV28 CASKLTSGSTDTQYF TGTGCCAGCAAGCTCACTAGCGGGAGTACAGATACGCAGTATTTT
- TRBJ1-4 - TRBV30 CAWSPTRGEKLFF TGTGCCTGGAGTCCCACCCGGGGGGAAAAACTGTTTTTT
TRBD2 TRBJ2-1 once TRBV13 CASTLGRAREQFF TGTGCCAGCACCCTCGGGAGGGCTCGTGAGCAGTTCTTC
TRBD2 TRBJ2-3 few TRBV3-1/TRBV3-2 CASSQETRTGLAYPEPDTQYF TGTGCCAGCAGCCAAGAAACGCGTACGGGACTAGCCTACCCAGAGCCAGATACGCAGTATTTT
- TRBJ1-1 - TRBV2 CASRDISLEVLYTEAFF TGTGCCAGCAGGGACATTAGCCTCGAGGTTTTATACACTGAAGCTTTCTTT
- TRBJ1-1 - TRBV5-8 CASSFGGVAEAFF TGTGCCAGCAGCTTCGGGGGAGTGGCTGAAGCTTTCTTT
TRBD2 TRBJ2-1 - TRBV5-1 CASSLTILAGQGHEQFF TGCGCCAGCAGCTTGACCATACTAGCGGGACAAGGGCATGAGCAGTTCTTC
- TRBJ2-7 - TRBV27 CASSSGYEQYF TGTGCCAGCAGTTCTGGGTACGAGCAGTACTTC
- TRBJ1-2 - TRBV29-1 CSVVGAGGYTF TGCAGCGTCGTAGGGGCTGGCGGCTACACCTTC
TRBD1 TRBJ1-5 - TRBV19 CASSTQGTVGRIVNQPQHF TGTGCCAGTAGTACACAAGGGACAGTAGGACGGATTGTCAATCAGCCCCAGCATTTT
- TRBJ1-4 - TRBV27 CASSPNFWGSAEKLFF TGTGCCAGCAGTCCAAACTTCTGGGGGTCGGCTGAAAAACTGTTTTTT
- TRBJ2-2 - TRBV10-3 CAITFQGGNPGELFF TGTGCCATCACCTTCCAGGGAGGAAATCCCGGGGAGCTGTTTTTT
- TRBJ2-7 - TRBV11-1 CASSLGVEGVPYEQYF TGTGCCAGCAGCTTAGGAGTGGAAGGGGTTCCCTACGAGCAGTACTTC
- TRBJ1-6 - TRBV6-6 CASTTNSPLHF TGTGCCAGCACCACGAATTCACCCCTCCACTTT
TRBD2 TRBJ2-3 - TRBV7-6 CASTEGWGLAGEGTQYF TGTGCCAGCACCGAGGGCTGGGGACTAGCGGGAGAGGGTACGCAGTATTTT
- TRBJ1-2 once TRBV7-2 CATQLPGNYGYTF TGTGCCACCCAGCTGCCAGGCAACTATGGCTACACCTTC
- TRBJ1-5 - TRBV2 CASSARGLSSNQPQHF TGTGCCAGCAGTGCAAGGGGGTTAAGTAGCAATCAGCCCCAGCATTTT
TRBD1 TRBJ1-4 - TRBV4-2 CASSQDPGRGREKLFF TGTGCCAGCAGCCAAGATCCCGGCAGGGGGCGTGAAAAACTGTTTTTT